What follows are 21 T cell receptor beta chains derived from one specimen sequenced in a study of cytomegalovirus exposure and HLA in healthy donors (dated by TCRdb to about 2017). The library was generated by the immunoSEQ multiplex PCR assay. TCRdb limited this immuneACCESS table to in-frame rearrangements with V and J called. A share of clones is missing; checked studies link under half to unresolved V genes, and the rest is unexplained. The sample table records some 130,000 clones; 89% of these occur just once. The top ten clonotypes cover more than 0.95% of the sample. Material for sequencing was PBMCs. The receptors were gathered from a woman aged 18 to 35 in good health and CMV-seronegative.

This CDR3 is CASSFVQGRVTEAFF. The DNA of the CDR3 is TGTGCCAGCAGCTTCGTTCAGGGCAGGGTCACTGAAGCTTTCTTT. The rearrangement links TRBV7-8 to TRBJ1-1; D might be TRBD1 (5 bases). Germline V CDR1 and CDR2: SGHVS, FQNEAQ. CDR3 length equals 15 residues. Trimming stripped 3 bases from V and 4 bases from J, with 15 bases between.

Notes on this clone: This specimen includes other DNA sequences encoding the same CDR3. The V gene is TRBV7-2, the J gene TRBJ1-5, with D hard to call. The length of the CDR3 is 13 residues. Trimming took off 5 bases at V and 4 bases at J, with 9 bases between the two ends. CDR1 and CDR2 from the germline V gene are SGHTA and FQGNSA. The CDR3 here is CASSVRGNQPQHF. The CDR3 coding sequence is TGTGCCAGCAGCGTAAGAGGTAATCAGCCCCAGCATTTT. The variable domain in full, with the rest retrieved from reference TRBV7-2 and TRBJ1-5, is GAGVSQSPSNKVTEKGKDVELRCDPISGHTALYWYRQSLGQGLEFLIYFQGNSAPDKSGLPSDRFSAERTGGSVSTLTIQRTQQEDSAVYLCASSVRGNQPQHFGDGTRLSIL.

V is TRBV6-5 and J is TRBJ1-2; TRBD1 agrees at 9 bases. This CDR3 contains 13 residues. J gave up 3 bases and V 8 bases, and 4 bases lay outside the gene matches. Germline-derived CDR1 and CDR2 are MNHEY and SVGAGI. The CDR3 spells CASSDRGDYGYTF. DNA of the CDR3: TGTGCCAGCTCTGACAGGGGGGACTATGGCTACACCTTC.

The CDR3 is CASSLSRDRGPGGANVLTF. In DNA, the CDR3 is TGTGCCAGCAGTTTATCGAGGGACAGGGGGCCGGGGGGGGCCAACGTCCTGACTTTC. J is TRBJ2-6 and V is TRBV27; 12 nucleotides align to TRBD1. The germline CDR1 and CDR2 sequences are MNHEY and SMNVEV (reference sequence). The trim removed 0 bases at V and 4 bases at J, leaving 7 bases unmatched. This CDR3 comprises 19 residues.

The V call is TRBV6-4, the J call TRBJ1-5, with no clear D. There are 14 residues in the CDR3. Germline assignment: CDR1 MRHNA and CDR2 SNTAGT. Trimming took off 5 bases at V and 1 base at J, with 9 bases between the two ends. The CDR3 sequence: CASSPGESNQPQHF. Written as DNA, the CDR3 is TGTGCCAGCAGTCCGGGAGAGAGCAATCAGCCCCAGCATTTT.

The chain uses TRBV7-8 and TRBJ1-1; TRBD1 is a possible D gene (5 bases). V was clipped by 3 bases and J by 5 bases, with 19 bases between them. Germline lookup yields CDR1 SGHVS and CDR2 FQNEAQ. The CDR3 consists of 16 residues. The CDR3 DNA sequence: TGTGCCAGCAGCTTGTACGGGACCAGGGCGGGAACTGAAGCTTTCTTT. This codes for CASSLYGTRAGTEAFF. Using reference TRBV7-8 and TRBJ1-1 for the parts outside the CDR3, the full variable domain is GAGVSQSPRYKVAKRGQDVALRCDPISGHVSLFWYQQALGQGPEFLTYFQNEAQLDKSGLPSDRFFAERPEGSVSTLKIQRTQQEDSAVYLCASSLYGTRAGTEAFFGQGTRLTVV.

This clone was picked up one time. The chain combines TRBV4-1 with TRBJ1-6; no reliable D call. This CDR3 is built from 17 residues. V lost 3 bases and J lost 9, with 21 bases in between. Per the germline V gene, CDR1 is MGHRA and CDR2 is YSYEKL. CDR3 in amino acids: CASSHFIPGTGGSPLHF. The CDR3 DNA sequence: TGCGCCAGCAGCCACTTTATACCGGGAACTGGTGGTTCACCCCTCCACTTT.

The rearrangement links TRBV7-2 to TRBJ2-2; 8 nucleotides match TRBD2. Trimming took 2 bases from V and 5 from J; bases not matched to a gene: 10. Germline lookup yields CDR1 SGHTA and CDR2 FQGNSA. The CDR3 totals 17 residues. CDR3 sequence (DNA): TGTGCCAGCAGCTTACCCGGATTAGCGGGGAGGACCGGGGAGCTGTTTTTT. It is translated as CASSLPGLAGRTGELFF.

The chain employs TRBV9 and TRBJ2-1; 9 bases agree with TRBD2. J lost 10 bases, V lost 2 bases, and 16 bases had no gene match. Looked up from germline, CDR1 is SGDLS and CDR2 is YYNGEE. This CDR3 has 17 amino acids. The chain's CDR3 is CASSVDEAGGPLSEQFF. CDR3 sequence (DNA): TGTGCCAGCAGCGTCGACGAAGCGGGGGGCCCCCTCTCCGAGCAGTTCTTC.

V gene TRBV19 combines with J gene TRBJ1-5; no clear D gene. In germline, CDR1 is LNHDA, CDR2 SQIVND (reference sequence). The CDR3 is 15 residues long. V was cut by 6 bases and J by 0 bases, with 12 bases left in between. The CDR3 reads CASSRGSYSNQPQHF. CDR3 in DNA: TGTGCCAGTAGCCGAGGTTCATATAGCAATCAGCCCCAGCATTTT.

A word on this clone: Additional DNA sequences in this sample encode the identical CDR3. The rearrangement joins TRBV6-6 to TRBJ2-7; 9 bases match TRBD2. Germline trimming cut 0 bases from V and 4 bases from J; bases unmatched to any gene: 7. The CDR3 is 16 residues long. The germline V gene has CDR1 MNHNY and CDR2 SVGAGI (reference sequence). CDR3 DNA: TGTGCCAGCAGTTACTCCAGGGGCGGGGGGGCTTACGAGCAGTACTTC. This encodes CASSYSRGGGAYEQYF.

The V call is TRBV5-1, the J call TRBJ1-2, with 12 bases aligning to TRBD1. Per germline, CDR1 SGHRS and CDR2 YFSETQ. This CDR3 spans 15 amino acids. Losses at the gene ends were 3 bases for V and 7 bases for J; bases not matched to a gene: 7. The CDR3 nucleotides read TGCGCCAGCAGCTGGATCGGGACAGGGGGCTCTGGCTACACCTTC. Residues: CASSWIGTGGSGYTF.

Worth noting for this clone: The same CDR3 can be traced to other DNA sequences in this sample. This chain joins TRBV18 and TRBJ1-2; D uncertain. The germline V gene encodes CDR1 KGHSH and CDR2 LQKENI. CDR3 length: 13 residues. V was pared by 0 bases and J by 5 bases, with 7 bases between. CDR3 DNA: TGTGCCAGCTCACCACCGACGGGATATGGCTACACCTTC. The encoded protein is CASSPPTGYGYTF. Supplemented by reference TRBV18 and TRBJ1-2, the full variable domain reads NAGVMQNPRHLVRRRGQEARLRCSPMKGHSHVYWYRQLPEEGLKFMVYLQKENIIDESGMPKERFSAEFPKEGPSILRIQQVVRGDSAAYFCASSPPTGYGYTFGSGTRLTVV.

The chain couples TRBV2 to TRBJ2-2, with 10 bases identical to TRBD2. The germline V gene encodes CDR1 SNHLY and CDR2 FYNNEI. This CDR3 region has 15 residues. V shed 8 bases, J shed 4 bases, and the junction held 7 bases outside the gene matches. The CDR3 coding sequence is TGTGCCAGCTCGGTAGCGGGGGGTCTCACCGGGGAGCTGTTTTTT. It encodes CASSVAGGLTGELFF.

This chain links TRBV5-1 with TRBJ2-5, with 9 bases aligning to TRBD1. Trimming cost V 4 bases and J 1 base; bases outside gene matches: 5. The germline gives CDR1 SGHRS, CDR2 YFSETQ. There are 15 residues in the CDR3. The CDR3 reads CASSATGQGQETQYF. The CDR3 nucleotides read TGCGCCAGCAGCGCCACGGGACAGGGCCAAGAGACCCAGTACTTC.

This clone was observed once. The V call is TRBV7-9, the J call TRBJ1-4; D call uncertain. There are 15 residues in the CDR3. V lost 0 bases to trimming and J lost 7 bases, with 12 bases between them. The V gene's germline CDR1 is SEHNR and CDR2 FQNEAQ (reference sequence). The DNA of the CDR3 is TGTGCCAGCAGCTTAGCGCTCTCTGGCGGTGAAAAACTGTTTTTT. Amino acids: CASSLALSGGEKLFF. The complete variable domain, with remaining parts taken from reference TRBV7-9 and TRBJ1-4, reads DTGVSQNPRHKITKRGQNVTFRCDPISEHNRLYWYRQTLGQGPEFLTYFQNEAQLEKSRLLSDRFSAERPKGSFSTLEIQRTEQGDSAMYLCASSLALSGGEKLFFGSGTQLSVL.

The rearrangement links TRBV19 to TRBJ1-2; D perhaps matches TRBD1 (5 bases). Trimming took 7 bases from V and 1 from J, leaving 13 bases between them. This CDR3 comprises 14 residues. CDR1 and CDR2 from the germline V gene are LNHDA and SQIVND (reference sequence). CDR3 nucleotides: TGTGCCAGTACCCCCGCCAGGGTTAACTATGGCTACACCTTC. Protein product: CASTPARVNYGYTF.

J is TRBJ2-3 and V is TRBV6-4; 9 bases fit TRBD2. This CDR3 has 14 residues. V shed 5 bases and J 0 bases; nucleotides not matched to a gene: 0. The germline V gene has CDR1 MRHNA and CDR2 SNTAGT. The CDR3 DNA sequence: TGTGCCAGCAGTCTAGCGGGGAGCACAGATACGCAGTATTTT. This gives the protein CASSLAGSTDTQYF.

This clone was detected once. The V call is TRBV11-2, the J call TRBJ2-7; a possible D gene is TRBD2 (6 bases). V was shortened by 1 base and J by 6 bases, with 13 bases between the two germline ends. This CDR3 comprises 14 residues. The germline V gene encodes CDR1 SGHAT and CDR2 FQNNGV. The CDR3 spells CASSLGRQGLEQYF. The DNA of the CDR3 is TGTGCCAGCAGCTTAGGTCGTCAGGGACTCGAGCAGTACTTC. The variable domain in full, with the rest retrieved from reference TRBV11-2 and TRBJ2-7, is EAGVAQSPRYKIIEKRQSVAFWCNPISGHATLYWYQQILGQGPKLLIQFQNNGVVDDSQLPKDRFSAERLKGVDSTLKIQPAKLEDSAVYLCASSLGRQGLEQYFGPGTRLTVT.

This clone showed up just a few times. The chain combines TRBV6-6 with TRBJ2-7, with 8 positions matching TRBD1. There are 15 residues in the CDR3. In germline, CDR1 is MNHNY, CDR2 SVGAGI (reference sequence). V was clipped by 6 bases and J by 1 base; unmatched bases: 8. The CDR3 bases are TGTGCCAGCAGCCCCACTGGACAGGGTTCCTACGAGCAGTACTTC. Amino acid sequence: CASSPTGQGSYEQYF.

This chain joins TRBV2 and TRBJ2-3; D not certain. Germline assignment: CDR1 SNHLY and CDR2 FYNNEI. The CDR3 totals 13 residues. V was cut by 3 bases and J by 4 bases, with 8 bases left in between. CDR3: CASSDGVSDTQYF. The DNA for the CDR3 is TGTGCCAGCAGTGATGGAGTATCAGATACGCAGTATTTT.